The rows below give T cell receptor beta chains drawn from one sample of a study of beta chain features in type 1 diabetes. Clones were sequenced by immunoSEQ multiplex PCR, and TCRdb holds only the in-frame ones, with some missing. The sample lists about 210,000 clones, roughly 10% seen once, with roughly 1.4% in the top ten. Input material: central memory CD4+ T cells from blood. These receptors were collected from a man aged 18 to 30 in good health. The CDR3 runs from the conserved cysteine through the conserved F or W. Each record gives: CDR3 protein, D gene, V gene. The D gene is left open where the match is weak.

CDR3: CASSFQGNSYEQYF; D: -; V: TRBV6-6
CDR3: CASSGSRTREGLSTDTQYF; D: TRBD2; V: TRBV7-8
CDR3: CASTLEAQPQHF; D: -; V: TRBV2
CDR3: CAISEPDRASYEQYF; D: TRBD1; V: TRBV10-3
CDR3: CASSLMREETQYF; D: TRBD2; V: TRBV5-1
CDR3: CAITVDRNTEAFF; D: -; V: TRBV10-3
CDR3: CASSPTGAEAFF; D: -; V: TRBV5-4
CDR3: CAWTSGREADTQYF; D: TRBD2; V: TRBV30
CDR3: CASSQRSGNYGYTF; D: -; V: TRBV7-2
CDR3: CASSQDIGANTGELFF; D: -; V: TRBV4-3
CDR3: CASSASGGADTQYF; D: -; V: TRBV11-2
CDR3: CASSPLTSGFYNEQFF; D: TRBD2; V: TRBV5-4
CDR3: CASSLDRGAYNEQFF; D: TRBD1; V: TRBV7-2
CDR3: CASSAGGTGYHNEQFF; D: TRBD1; V: TRBV27
CDR3: CASLKAGNRGNEQFF; D: -; V: TRBV5-4
CDR3: CASSYSARDQETQYF; D: -; V: TRBV6-6
CDR3: CASSPVAGRIEQYF; D: TRBD2; V: TRBV11-2
CDR3: CASSLDRSVGTNF; D: -; V: TRBV11-2
CDR3: CASSLRRQGARHEQYF; D: TRBD1; V: TRBV7-2
CDR3: CASSLGGNTIYF; D: -; V: TRBV7-2
CDR3: CATKSGSPSTQYF; D: -; V: TRBV19
CDR3: CASSPAGRSSSYEQYF; D: -; V: TRBV18
CDR3: CASSTDSGRGGYEQYF; D: TRBD2; V: TRBV7-9
CDR3: CASSEALGVHNEQFF; D: -; V: TRBV6-1
CDR3: CAWSGGLSTDTQYF; D: -; V: TRBV30
CDR3: CASSLSPRNYGYTF; D: -; V: TRBV7-8
CDR3: CASSQEAARGQYEQYF; D: -; V: TRBV21-1
CDR3: CSVGWDRGDGYTF; D: TRBD1; V: TRBV29-1
CDR3: CASSLGGQGSSEKLFF; D: TRBD1; V: TRBV5-1
CDR3: CASSLGLAGETQYF; D: TRBD2; V: TRBV7-2
CDR3: CAGVSASYTEAFF; D: -; V: TRBV28
CDR3: CASSQELGLETQYF; D: -; V: TRBV4-2
CDR3: CASTPSDRGFYGYTF; D: TRBD1; V: TRBV28
CDR3: CASSVGRERYTGELFF; D: TRBD2; V: TRBV9